The present entry profiles one T cell receptor (beta chain) with its context. The source of the sample is a study of blood T cells in healthy people across ages. Study context: In model experiments, template switching was able to capture about one barcoded beta molecule for every two T cells that were present.

The junction had 1 base not matched to a gene; V was cut back by 0 bases and J by 0 bases. This CDR3 is 15 amino acids long. The germline V gene encodes CDR1 SGHNT and CDR2 YYREEE (reference sequence). A second PCR, run for about 6 to 11 cycles, used a sample-barcoded 5' primer plus a J-beta primer mix. TCRdb reprocessed the 5' RACE reads via MiXCR and lists one record per CDR3 protein. The sample consists of some 700,000 distinct CDR3 sequences, around 46% of them appearing once. V is TRBV5-4 and J is TRBJ2-3; 7 bases are a match to TRBD2. The sequence was obtained from a woman in her sixties or seventies in good health. The sequenced sample was blood. CDR3 amino acids: CASSLDSGSTDTQYF. The CDR3 region has the DNA TGTGCCAGCAGCTTGGATAGCGGGAGCACAGATACGCAGTATTTT.